A selection of T cell receptor beta chains follows, all from one sample in a study of blood T cell repertoires in COVID-19. Profiled with immunoSEQ multiplex PCR; TCRdb holds only in-frame clones, not every one. The sample has more than 95,000 clones; 70% to 90% are singletons. Material: peripheral blood. The receptors shown here come from a man between 45 and 60 years old in a cohort sampled during active COVID-19. Each CDR3 is given with its conserved first and last residue. A D gene is named only where the DNA matches it firmly. Part of the rows lack a size; the others show once, few, many or a class for expanded clones.

TRBV11-3	-	TRBJ1-3	TRBD1	CASSTGQASTSGNTIYF	TGTGCCAGCAGCACCGGACAGGCTTCTACCTCTGGAAACACCATATATTTT
TRBV11-1	-	TRBJ1-1	-	CASSYSGLVRFAEAFF	TGTGCCAGCAGCTACAGCGGTTTGGTTCGTTTCGCTGAAGCTTTCTTT
TRBV4-2	-	TRBJ2-3	-	CASSQVRGTDTQYF	TGTGCCAGCAGCCAAGTCAGGGGCACAGATACGCAGTATTTT
TRBV5-6	-	TRBJ1-5	-	CASSLGTVSNQPQHF	TGTGCCAGCAGCTTGGGGACAGTTAGCAATCAGCCCCAGCATTTT
TRBV11-3	-	TRBJ1-1	-	CASSLGTRGNTEAFF	TGTGCCAGCAGCTTAGGGACCAGGGGGAACACTGAAGCTTTCTTT
TRBV28	-	TRBJ1-4	-	CASSLRQATNEKLFF	TGTGCCAGCAGTTTGAGACAGGCAACTAATGAAAAACTGTTTTTT
TRBV4-1	-	TRBJ2-3	TRBD2	CASSQDASGGLLDTQYF	TGCGCCAGCAGCCAAGATGCTAGCGGGGGGCTATTGGATACGCAGTATTTT
TRBV6-5	-	TRBJ2-3	TRBD1	CASTGTEYGTDTQYF	TGTGCCAGCACCGGGACAGAGTATGGCACAGATACGCAGTATTTT
TRBV6-5	-	TRBJ2-1	-	CASSDTGYEQFF	TGTGCCAGCAGCGACACAGGGTATGAGCAGTTCTTC
TRBV4-1	-	TRBJ1-2	-	CASSHGGGPGAGGYTF	TGCGCCAGCAGCCACGGTGGAGGCCCGGGAGCAGGAGGCTACACCTTC
TRBV6-6	once	TRBJ2-5	-	CASSSLGRETQYF	TGTGCCAGCAGTTCCCTGGGGCGGGAGACCCAGTACTTC
TRBV11-3	-	TRBJ2-1	-	CASSARVRGDEQFF	TGTGCCAGCAGCGCTCGGGTCAGGGGCGATGAGCAGTTCTTC
TRBV2	-	TRBJ2-2	TRBD2	CASKGLAGSVGELFF	TGTGCCAGCAAAGGACTAGCAGGGTCTGTCGGGGAGCTGTTTTTT
TRBV5-6	-	TRBJ1-1	-	CASSPLGPGTEAFF	TGTGCCAGCAGCCCCCTCGGTCCAGGTACTGAAGCTTTCTTT
TRBV18	-	TRBJ2-5	TRBD2	CATRPSGGAKETQYF	TGTGCCACCCGCCCTAGCGGGGGGGCTAAAGAGACCCAGTACTTC
TRBV5-1	few	TRBJ2-7	TRBD1	CASRSGQGSYEQYF	TGCGCCAGCAGAAGCGGACAGGGGTCCTACGAGCAGTACTTC
TRBV20-1	-	TRBJ2-3	TRBD2	CSASKNERGPKDTQYF	TGCAGTGCTAGTAAAAACGAGCGGGGGCCCAAAGATACGCAGTATTTT
TRBV5-1	-	TRBJ1-2	TRBD1	CASSSGGTDPYGYTF	TGCGCCAGCAGCTCGGGTGGGACAGACCCCTATGGCTACACCTTC
TRBV12-3/TRBV12-4	-	TRBJ2-2	-	CASSPGLTGELFF	TGTGCCAGCAGTCCAGGGCTCACCGGGGAGCTGTTTTTT
TRBV15	-	TRBJ1-1	-	CATSRDLMNTEAFF	TGTGCCACCAGCAGAGATCTTATGAACACTGAAGCTTTCTTT
TRBV11-2	-	TRBJ1-4	-	CASSLSGREKLFF	TGTGCCAGCAGCCTCAGCGGACGCGAAAAACTGTTTTTT
TRBV19	once	TRBJ1-1	TRBD1	CASSRLWTGGAGNTEAFF	TGTGCCAGTAGTCGACTTTGGACAGGGGGCGCCGGGAACACTGAAGCTTTCTTT
TRBV19	-	TRBJ2-2	-	CASSPPPAAFGELFF	TGTGCCAGTAGTCCCCCCCCGGCGGCCTTCGGGGAGCTGTTTTTT
TRBV9	-	TRBJ2-5	TRBD2	CASSVGLAGFQETQYF	TGTGCCAGCAGCGTAGGACTAGCGGGGTTCCAAGAGACCCAGTACTTC
TRBV19	-	TRBJ2-3	-	CASSARQATDTQYF	TGTGCCAGTAGTGCCCGGCAGGCGACAGATACGCAGTATTTT
TRBV18	-	TRBJ2-1	TRBD2	CASSSRLAGGYNEQFF	TGTGCCAGCTCATCCCGTCTAGCGGGGGGCTACAATGAGCAGTTCTTC
TRBV7-2	-	TRBJ2-1	-	CASSLRSYNEQFF	TGTGCCAGCAGCCTGCGATCCTACAATGAGCAGTTCTTC
TRBV24-1	-	TRBJ2-3	-	CATSDRHSTDTQYF	TGTGCCACCAGTGACAGGCATAGCACAGATACGCAGTATTTT
TRBV11-2	-	TRBJ2-2	-	CASSLERLGELFF	TGTGCCAGCAGCTTAGAAAGACTCGGGGAGCTGTTTTTT
TRBV6-5	-	TRBJ2-4	-	CASSIPGVDIQYF	TGTGCCAGCAGTATACCAGGGGTGGACATTCAGTACTTC
TRBV5-1	once	TRBJ2-7	-	CASSLDLSSYEQYF	TGCGCCAGCAGCTTGGATCTCTCCTCCTACGAGCAGTACTTC
TRBV5-1	-	TRBJ1-1	-	CASSLQAGVDTEAFF	TGCGCCAGCAGTCTACAGGCGGGGGTCGACACTGAAGCTTTCTTT
TRBV18	-	TRBJ2-5	TRBD1	CASSRNQGAGETQYF	TGTGCCAGCTCACGAAACCAGGGGGCTGGAGAGACCCAGTACTTC
TRBV5-1	-	TRBJ2-1	TRBD2	CASSRINSGGASNEQFF	TGCGCCAGCAGCCGAATTAATAGCGGGGGGGCCAGTAATGAGCAGTTCTTC
TRBV3-1/TRBV3-2	-	TRBJ1-5	-	CASSQTDSNQPQHF	TGTGCCAGCAGCCAGACAGATAGCAATCAGCCCCAGCATTTT
TRBV7-9	-	TRBJ2-3	-	CASSLPGGDTQYF	TGTGCCAGCAGCTTACCGGGCGGGGATACGCAGTATTTT
TRBV28	once	TRBJ2-1	TRBD1	CASTLGGQGGNEQFF	TGTGCCAGCACCTTGGGGGGACAGGGTGGTAATGAGCAGTTCTTC
TRBV9	-	TRBJ1-6	TRBD1	CASSATGDNSPLHF	TGTGCCAGCAGCGCAACAGGGGATAATTCACCCCTCCACTTT
TRBV4-1	-	TRBJ1-2	-	CASSQEGAGIYGYTF	TGCGCCAGCAGCCAAGAAGGCGCAGGGATCTATGGCTACACCTTC
TRBV7-2	few	TRBJ1-4	-	CASSLYSHIPNEKLFF	TGTGCCAGCAGCTTGTATTCCCACATTCCGAATGAAAAACTGTTTTTT
TRBV27	few	TRBJ2-1	TRBD2	CASSPGTSGDNEQFF	TGTGCCAGCAGCCCCGGGACTAGCGGGGACAATGAGCAGTTCTTC
TRBV29-1	once	TRBJ2-2	TRBD1	CSVVIRQDRVTGKLFF	TGCAGCGTTGTAATTAGGCAGGACAGGGTCACCGGGAAGCTGTTTTTT
TRBV10-2	-	TRBJ1-6	-	CASTQGNSPLHF	TGCGCCAGCACCCAGGGTAATTCACCCCTCCACTTT
TRBV5-1	-	TRBJ2-3	-	CASSLPLGGPSTDTQYF	TGCGCCAGCAGCTTACCCCTCGGGGGACCGAGCACAGATACGCAGTATTTT